A single T cell receptor (beta chain) is shown here with its context. Trimming cost V 4 bases and J 2 bases; bases outside gene matches: 10. The CDR3 totals 17 residues. Germline lookup yields CDR1 LNHDA and CDR2 SQIVND (reference sequence). The entry originates in a study of blood T cell repertoires in COVID-19. Study at large: Sites in the United States, Italy and Spain provided acute and convalescent COVID-19 samples. T cells, B-cell-depleted T cells, or PBMCs supplied cDNA or gDNA.

Clones were read by immunoSEQ multiplex PCR, and TCRdb kept only the in-frame ones, dropping some. The profile covers about 310,000 clones, with about 87% appearing a single time and roughly 1.3% taken by the ten largest. The J gene is TRBJ1-1, the V gene TRBV19; 10 bases align to TRBD1. The source of this sequence is a man in his 70s with acute or convalescent COVID-19. Source material: peripheral blood. CDR3 loop: CASSRGRDRGSNTEAFF. The CDR3 region has the DNA TGTGCCAGTAGTAGGGGCCGGGACAGGGGATCCAACACTGAAGCTTTCTTT.